This T cell receptor (beta chain) was profiled in a study of blood T cell repertoires in COVID-19. Across the study: Acute-phase and convalescent COVID-19 samples originated in the United States, Italy and Spain. T cells, B-cell-depleted T cells, or PBMCs provided the cDNA or gDNA that served as material.

CDR3 length equals 13 residues. V lost 3 bases, J lost 8 bases, and 13 bases lay in between. Germline CDR1 is DFQATT and CDR2 is SNEGSKA (reference sequence). Per the original methods: Reference gene primer amplification gave nucleated cell count estimates. Libraries were prepared by immunoSEQ multiplex PCR; TCRdb keeps only in-frame clonotypes and omits some of them. Clonal size and the V and J genes are those of that table, whereas D and trimming came from the DNA. The sample lists under 250,000 clones, roughly 84% seen once, with 9.5% to 10% in the top ten. The receptor was isolated from a man between 50 and 59 years old with active or convalescent COVID-19. The chain links TRBV20-1 to TRBJ1-4; unclear D gene. The material sequenced was peripheral blood. This CDR3 is CSASRSHEEKLFF. The CDR3 DNA is TGCAGTGCTAGTAGGAGCCACGAAGAAAAACTGTTTTTT.